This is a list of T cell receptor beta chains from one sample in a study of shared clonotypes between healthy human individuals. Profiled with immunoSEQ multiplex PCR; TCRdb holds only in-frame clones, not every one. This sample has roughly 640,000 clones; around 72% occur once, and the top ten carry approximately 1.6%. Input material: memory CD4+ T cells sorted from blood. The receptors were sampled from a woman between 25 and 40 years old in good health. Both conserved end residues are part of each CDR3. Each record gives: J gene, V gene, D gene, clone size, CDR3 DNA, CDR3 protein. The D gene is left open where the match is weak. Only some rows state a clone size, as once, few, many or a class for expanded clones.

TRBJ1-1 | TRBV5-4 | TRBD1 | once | TGTGCCAGCAGCTTCAAACGACAGGGAATACCTGAAGCTTTCTTT | CASSFKRQGIPEAFF
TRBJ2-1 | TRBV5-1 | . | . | TGCGCCAGCAGCCTCGGGACGCATACGGGTGAGCAGTTCTTC | CASSLGTHTGEQFF
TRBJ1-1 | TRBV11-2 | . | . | TGTGCCAGCAGCCCGGTCGGGGTTCGGACAGTTAACACTGAAGCTTTCTTT | CASSPVGVRTVNTEAFF
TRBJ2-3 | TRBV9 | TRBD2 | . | TGTGCCAGCAGCGTAGGGCATAGCGGGAGAGGGGGTGTGACAGATACGCAGTATTTT | CASSVGHSGRGGVTDTQYF
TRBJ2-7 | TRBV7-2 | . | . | TGTGCCAGCAGCTTTGGGAAGGATTTCTACGAGCAGTACTTC | CASSFGKDFYEQYF
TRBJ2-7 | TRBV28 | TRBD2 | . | TGTGCCAGCAGTTCACCGGGACTAGTAGTCTACGAGCAGTACTTC | CASSSPGLVVYEQYF
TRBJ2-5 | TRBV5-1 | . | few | TGCGCCAGCAGCCTGAACGTGGACGAGACCCAGTACTTC | CASSLNVDETQYF
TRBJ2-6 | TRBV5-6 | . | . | TGTGCCAGCAGCTTTAGCGGCTCTGGGGCCAACGTCCTGACTTTC | CASSFSGSGANVLTF
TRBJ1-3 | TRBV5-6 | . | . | TGTGCCAGCAGCTTGGGACAGGTCTCTGGAAACACCATATATTTT | CASSLGQVSGNTIYF
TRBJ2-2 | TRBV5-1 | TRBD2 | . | TGCGCCAGCAGCCCGAGGACTAGCGCCGACACCGGGGAGCTGTTTTTT | CASSPRTSADTGELFF
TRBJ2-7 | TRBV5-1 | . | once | TGCGCCAGCAGCTTCACTAGCTCAACCTACGAGCAGTACTTC | CASSFTSSTYEQYF